The T cell receptor beta chain described here comes from a study of lung T cells in sarcoidosis with Löfgren's syndrome. The overall study: Löfgren's syndrome patients were the main repertoire analysis focus. Study-level results: TRAV12-1 and TRBV2 were reportedly most expanded in Löfgren's patients. Shared TRAV12-1 and TRBV2 CDR3 motifs were reported across several patients.

Each CDR3 protein gets one entry after TCRdb re-called the reads with MiXCR. Among 15,000 to 25,000 distinct CDR3 sequences listed, about 22% were seen once. Turning to this clonotype: Antigen unknown. The junction differs from germline at one of its ends, possibly a read error.

Germline loops: CDR1 MDHEN, CDR2 SYDVKM. The CDR3 totals 16 residues. The origin of this receptor is a human donor with sarcoidosis (Löfgren's syndrome or another form), or a control subject (not recorded which). Sample: CD4+ T cells from PBMCs. The chain combines TRBV28 with TRBJ1-5; 7 nucleotides align to TRBD1. The CDR3 DNA sequence: TGTGCCAGCAGTTCACATCAGGGACAGAGTGATCAGCCCCAACATTTT. Protein product: CASSSHQGQSDQPQHF.